Each of the 28 T cell receptor beta chains below was sequenced from the same sample in a study of shared clonotypes between healthy human individuals. Sequencing was performed with immunoSEQ multiplex PCR; in TCRdb, only in-frame clones are kept and a portion is missing. The table lists approximately 500,000 clones, 90% to 97% of them singletons. Sequenced sample: naive CD4+ T cells sorted from blood. The subset was: CD45RA+ positively selected. The receptors derive from a young woman in good health.

This clone was detected only a few times. The chain uses TRBV7-6 and TRBJ2-7; possible D gene TRBD1, 6 bases. Germline CDR1 is SGHVS and CDR2 is FNYEAQ. V shed 1 base and J shed 6 bases, with 19 bases lying between them. The CDR3 is 16 amino acids. CDR3 protein: CASSLGGRGVNLEQYF. CDR3 DNA sequence: TGTGCCAGCAGCTTAGGGGGGCGCGGTGTTAACCTCGAGCAGTACTTC.

CDR3 region: CASSLGLASTGELFF. CDR3 DNA: TGTGCCAGCAGCTTGGGACTAGCTTCCACCGGGGAGCTGTTTTTT. The chain uses TRBV7-2 and TRBJ2-2; 9 bases match TRBD2. The V gene end was trimmed by 3 bases and the J gene end by 4 bases; junction bases not matched to a gene: 3. Germline-derived CDR1 and CDR2 are SGHTA and FQGNSA. This CDR3 is built from 15 residues.

V usage is TRBV5-1 and J usage is TRBJ2-7, with 10 nucleotides matching TRBD1. This CDR3 has 13 amino acids. With 4 bases clipped from V and 6 bases from J, the junction kept 4 bases outside the gene matches. Germline V gives CDR1 SGHRS, CDR2 YFSETQ. CDR3 region: CASSGDRGGEQYF. DNA for the CDR3: TGCGCCAGCAGCGGGGACAGGGGCGGCGAGCAGTACTTC.

The chain carries TRBV6-6 and TRBJ2-3, with no clear D. CDR3 length: 13 amino acids. Trimming removed 6 bases at V and 1 base at J, with 8 bases between. Germline-derived CDR1 and CDR2 are MNHNY and SVGAGI (reference sequence). The CDR3 nucleotides read TGTGCCAGCAGGACGGAGCGCACAGATACGCAGTATTTT. Translating it yields CASRTERTDTQYF.

The chain couples TRBV29-1 to TRBJ2-1; a weak D match, TRBD2 (5 bases). The CDR3 contains 12 residues. Germline values: CDR1 SQVTM, CDR2 ANQGSEA. CDR3 region: CTMSRTENEQFF. The CDR3, as DNA: TGCACGATGAGTAGGACTGAAAATGAGCAGTTCTTC.

This chain joins TRBV19 and TRBJ1-1; the match to TRBD1 covers 7 bases. Germline CDR1 reads LNHDA; CDR2 reads SQIVND (reference sequence). The CDR3 extends over 13 amino acids. V trimming: 3 bases; J trimming: 4 bases; junction bases outside the gene matches: 2. In DNA, the CDR3 is TGTGCCAGTAGTATCGGACAGGTCACTGAAGCTTTCTTT. It encodes CASSIGQVTEAFF.

The rearrangement joins TRBV9 to TRBJ2-3; maybe TRBD1 (5 bases). CDR1 is SGDLS, CDR2 YYNGEE, per germline. There are 15 residues in the CDR3. Trimming removed 3 bases from V and 7 bases from J, with 18 bases in between. For the CDR3, the DNA is TGTGCCAGCAGCGCTCAGGGTTTCTTGATGAATACGCAGTATTTT. This gives the protein CASSAQGFLMNTQYF.

The count of this clone is one. The J gene is TRBJ1-5, the V gene TRBV28; 7 nucleotides align to TRBD1. CDR1 is MDHEN and CDR2 is SYDVKM in the germline V gene. V shed 8 bases, J shed 8 bases, and the junction held 12 bases outside the gene matches. CDR3 length: 14 residues. The DNA for the CDR3 is TGTGCCAGCGCAGACTCTTACAGGGGAAAGCCCCAGCATTTT. As protein: CASADSYRGKPQHF.

The chain links TRBV25-1 to TRBJ2-2; unclear D gene. The germline V gene has CDR1 MGHDK and CDR2 SYGVNS. V was trimmed by 1 base and J by 0 bases, leaving 9 bases between them. The CDR3 has 16 residues. DNA of the CDR3: TGTGCCAGCAGTGAATCGTACGGAGCGAACACCGGGGAGCTGTTTTTT. This sequence encodes CASSESYGANTGELFF.

The chain links TRBV10-1 to TRBJ2-5, with no clear D. Trimming left V 0 bases short and J 5 bases short, with 10 bases between. This CDR3 comprises 14 residues. The germline gives CDR1 WNHNN, CDR2 SYGVQD (reference sequence). CDR3 sequence (DNA): TGCGCCAGCAGTGAGTCGAACGTTCGGGAGACCCAGTACTTC. Translating it yields CASSESNVRETQYF.

This clone was observed a single time. The chain combines TRBV14 with TRBJ1-2; the match to TRBD1 covers 11 bases. The junction had 9 bases not matched to a gene; V was cut back by 2 bases and J by 4 bases. CDR1 SGHDN and CDR2 FVKESK come from the germline V gene. This CDR3 contains 17 residues. CDR3 DNA: TGTGCCAGCAGCCAAAAGGGGACAGGGGGTCGCCCCTATGGCTACACCTTC. It translates to CASSQKGTGGRPYGYTF.

The chain employs TRBV28 and TRBJ2-7, with 7 bases aligning to TRBD2. V was pared by 7 bases and J by 8 bases, with 11 bases of the junction left unmatched. This CDR3 region has 13 residues. Germline V gene data show CDR1 as MDHEN and CDR2 as SYDVKM. The CDR3 region has the DNA TGTGCCAGCACCATAGGACTAGGTATTAAGCAGTACTTC. It specifies CASTIGLGIKQYF. The variable domain in full, with the rest retrieved from reference TRBV28 and TRBJ2-7, is DVKVTQSSRYLVKRTGEKVFLECVQDMDHENMFWYRQDPGLGLRLIYFSYDVKMKEKGDIPEGYSVSREKKERFSLILESASTNQTSMYLCASTIGLGIKQYFGPGTRLTVT.

The chain recombines TRBV6-9 with TRBJ1-4; D is unclear. Germline CDR1 MNHGY, CDR2 SVAAGI. V was cut by 1 base and J by 4 bases, with 16 bases left in between. The CDR3 is 17 residues long. CDR3 coding DNA: TGTGCCAGCAGTTATTTGGCGTTGCGACGGAATAATGAAAAACTGTTTTTT. Amino acids: CASSYLALRRNNEKLFF.

V gene TRBV6-6 combines with J gene TRBJ2-7, with 7 bases aligning to TRBD1. CDR3 length equals 15 residues. After removal of 6 bases from V and 0 bases from J, the junction contained 8 bases not matched to a gene. Germline V gene lookup returns CDR1 MNHNY and CDR2 SVGAGI (reference sequence). The CDR3 spells CASSSSDRSSYEQYF. The CDR3, as DNA: TGTGCCAGCAGCTCCTCGGACAGGAGCTCCTACGAGCAGTACTTC.

The V call is TRBV14, the J call TRBJ1-2, with TRBD1 matching over 8 bases. Germline-derived CDR1 and CDR2 are SGHDN and FVKESK. The CDR3 length is 16 residues. Losses at the gene ends were 0 bases for V and 4 bases for J; bases not matched to a gene: 7. The CDR3 region is CASSQDLGTGLYGYTF. The CDR3 nucleotides read TGTGCCAGCAGCCAAGATTTAGGGACAGGCCTCTATGGCTACACCTTC.

Turning to this clone: The same CDR3 arises from other DNA sequences in this sample as well. This rearrangement joins TRBV5-1 to TRBJ1-2; D not resolved. CDR1 and CDR2 from the germline V gene are SGHRS and YFSETQ. The CDR3 loop spans 15 amino acids. V lost 0 bases to trimming and J lost 0 bases, with 9 bases between them. The CDR3 bases are TGCGCCAGCAGCTTGGCGCCGGGCTCTAACTATGGCTACACCTTC. Amino acids: CASSLAPGSNYGYTF.

V usage is TRBV7-3 and J usage is TRBJ1-2; no reliable D call. V was trimmed by 5 bases and J by 2 bases, leaving 12 bases between them. Per the germline V gene, CDR1 is SGHTA and CDR2 is FQGTGA. The CDR3 extends over 14 amino acids. CDR3 region: CASSGRSDNYGYTF. The CDR3 region has the DNA TGTGCCAGCAGCGGGCGGTCCGACAACTATGGCTACACCTTC.

The J gene is TRBJ2-7, the V gene TRBV15, with 12 bases identical to TRBD2. The CDR3 is 15 amino acids. After removal of 4 bases from V and 4 bases from J, the junction contained 5 bases not matched to a gene. CDR1 LNHNV and CDR2 YYDKDF come from the germline V gene (reference sequence). The CDR3 region has the DNA TGTGCCACCAGCAACAGACTAGCGGGAGTGTACGAGCAGTACTTC. It encodes CATSNRLAGVYEQYF.

V and J are TRBV18 and TRBJ1-1; tentatively, D is TRBD1 (6 bases). The CDR3 totals 15 residues. Trimming removed 3 bases at V and 0 bases at J, with 11 bases between. Germline CDR1 is KGHSH and CDR2 is LQKENI. CDR3 bases: TGTGCCAGCTCACCCTCGACAGGCGTGAACACTGAAGCTTTCTTT. As protein: CASSPSTGVNTEAFF.

The rearrangement joins TRBV28 to TRBJ2-5; 8 bases are shared with TRBD1. Judging by the DNA end, TRBJ2-7 fits better; the J call may be wrong. This CDR3 spans 15 amino acids. Germline CDR1 is MDHEN and CDR2 is SYDVKM. CDR3 sequence reads: CASSSSGTGIHEQYF. The CDR3 DNA follows: TGTGCCAGCAGTTCATCCGGGACAGGTATCCACGAGCAGTACTTC.

The gene calls are TRBV27 and TRBJ2-7; TRBD1 aligns across 7 bases. J gave up 5 bases and V 3 bases, and 4 bases lay outside the gene matches. This CDR3 comprises 13 residues. The germline V gene encodes CDR1 MNHEY and CDR2 SMNVEV (reference sequence). The CDR3 sequence is CASSLTGSDEQYF. Here the CDR3 DNA reads TGTGCCAGCAGTTTGACAGGGAGCGACGAGCAGTACTTC.

The chain joins TRBV7-6 to TRBJ2-7, with 16 bases fitting TRBD2. V was pared by 1 base and J by 7 bases, with 1 base of the junction left unmatched. CDR1 and CDR2 (germline): SGHVS, FNYEAQ. This CDR3 region has 15 residues. CDR3 amino acids: CASSLGGLAGGEQYF. The CDR3 nucleotides are TGTGCCAGCAGCTTAGGGGGACTAGCGGGAGGGGAGCAGTACTTC.

The V call is TRBV23-1, the J call TRBJ1-2; D unclear. TRBV23-1 is marked as an open reading frame, function uncertain. Trimming removed 2 bases from V and 1 base from J, with 17 bases in between. The CDR3 has 17 residues. The CDR3 DNA reads TGCGCCAGCAGTCAACCAATCTCATTGGACTATAACTATGGCTACACCTTC. Translating it yields CASSQPISLDYNYGYTF.

This sequence joins TRBV11-1 and TRBJ2-5; TRBD2 matches 11 bases. The DNA end favors TRBJ2-7, so the J call may be wrong. CDR1 SGHAT and CDR2 FQDESV come from the germline V gene (reference sequence). CDR3 length: 14 residues. The CDR3, as DNA: TGTGCCAGCAGCCCCACTAGCGGGGGCAGCGAGCAGTACTTC. Translated, it gives CASSPTSGGSEQYF.

As to this clone: Other DNA sequences in the same sample also yield this CDR3. Here the CDR3 reads CASSLLNTEAFF. DNA for the CDR3: TGTGCCAGCAGCTTACTGAACACTGAAGCTTTCTTT. J is TRBJ1-1 and V is TRBV5-4; D not certain. Per the germline V gene, CDR1 is SGHNT and CDR2 is YYREEE (reference sequence). The CDR3 length is 12 residues. V shed 2 bases and J shed 0 bases, with 2 bases lying between them.

The V call is TRBV19, the J call TRBJ2-5; 7 nucleotides align to TRBD1. Germline lookup yields CDR1 LNHDA and CDR2 SQIVND (reference sequence). V dropped 4 bases and J dropped 0; count of bases not matched to a gene: 8. The CDR3 extends over 16 amino acids. CDR3 sequence: CASSTRQGPYQETQYF. The CDR3 DNA sequence: TGTGCCAGTAGTACCAGACAGGGCCCGTACCAAGAGACCCAGTACTTC.

This sequence joins TRBV28 and TRBJ1-5, with 7 bases identical to TRBD1. Germline V CDR1 and CDR2: MDHEN, SYDVKM. The CDR3 extends over 19 amino acids. With V trimmed by 3 bases and J by 3 bases, 17 bases remained unmatched. In DNA form, the CDR3 reads TGTGCCAGCAGTTTCTTTTTGGTGAATTCAGGGGGGAACAATCAGCCCCAGCATTTT. As protein: CASSFFLVNSGGNNQPQHF.

The J gene is TRBJ2-7, the V gene TRBV5-4, with D unresolved. The CDR3 totals 13 residues. Trimming took 7 bases from V and 1 from J, leaving 12 bases between them. Germline V gene sequence: CDR1 SGHNT, CDR2 YYREEE (reference sequence). The CDR3, as DNA: TGTGCCAGCGCCACTACTACGTCCTACGAGCAGTACTTC. It specifies CASATTTSYEQYF.